This T cell receptor (beta chain) was documented in a study of CD8+CD57+ T cells in acquired aplastic anemia. About the study: Healthy donor CD4+ cell samples had a mean of around 10 million reads. General observations from the study: With respect to CD8+ Simpson's diversity, patients and controls did not differ significantly. Common to patients and controls were roughly 30 CD8+ CDR3 sequences.

This CDR3 comprises 15 residues. Per germline, CDR1 MNHEY and CDR2 SMNVEV (reference sequence). The TCR beta profiling, which covered VDJ combination and CDR3 sequence, was carried out using genomic DNA as the template. TCRdb re-derived calls from the reads in MiXCR, one entry per CDR3 protein. The profile covers 60,000 to 75,000 distinct CDR3 sequences, with 45% to 70% appearing a single time and 2.5% taken by the ten largest. For this clonotype: Its target is not known. Sequence at one end of the junction differs from germline and may be a read error.

Sequenced input: sorted CD4+, CD8+, or CD8+CD57+ T cells (not recorded which) from PBMCs. The receptor was derived from a human donor in good health, serving as a control. The chain recombines TRBV27 with TRBJ2-1, with D possibly matching TRBD2 (6 bases). CDR3 sequence: CASSLTSSSYDEQFF. The CDR3 coding sequence is TGTGCCAGCAGTTTGACTAGTAGCTCCTACGATGAGCAGTTCTTC.